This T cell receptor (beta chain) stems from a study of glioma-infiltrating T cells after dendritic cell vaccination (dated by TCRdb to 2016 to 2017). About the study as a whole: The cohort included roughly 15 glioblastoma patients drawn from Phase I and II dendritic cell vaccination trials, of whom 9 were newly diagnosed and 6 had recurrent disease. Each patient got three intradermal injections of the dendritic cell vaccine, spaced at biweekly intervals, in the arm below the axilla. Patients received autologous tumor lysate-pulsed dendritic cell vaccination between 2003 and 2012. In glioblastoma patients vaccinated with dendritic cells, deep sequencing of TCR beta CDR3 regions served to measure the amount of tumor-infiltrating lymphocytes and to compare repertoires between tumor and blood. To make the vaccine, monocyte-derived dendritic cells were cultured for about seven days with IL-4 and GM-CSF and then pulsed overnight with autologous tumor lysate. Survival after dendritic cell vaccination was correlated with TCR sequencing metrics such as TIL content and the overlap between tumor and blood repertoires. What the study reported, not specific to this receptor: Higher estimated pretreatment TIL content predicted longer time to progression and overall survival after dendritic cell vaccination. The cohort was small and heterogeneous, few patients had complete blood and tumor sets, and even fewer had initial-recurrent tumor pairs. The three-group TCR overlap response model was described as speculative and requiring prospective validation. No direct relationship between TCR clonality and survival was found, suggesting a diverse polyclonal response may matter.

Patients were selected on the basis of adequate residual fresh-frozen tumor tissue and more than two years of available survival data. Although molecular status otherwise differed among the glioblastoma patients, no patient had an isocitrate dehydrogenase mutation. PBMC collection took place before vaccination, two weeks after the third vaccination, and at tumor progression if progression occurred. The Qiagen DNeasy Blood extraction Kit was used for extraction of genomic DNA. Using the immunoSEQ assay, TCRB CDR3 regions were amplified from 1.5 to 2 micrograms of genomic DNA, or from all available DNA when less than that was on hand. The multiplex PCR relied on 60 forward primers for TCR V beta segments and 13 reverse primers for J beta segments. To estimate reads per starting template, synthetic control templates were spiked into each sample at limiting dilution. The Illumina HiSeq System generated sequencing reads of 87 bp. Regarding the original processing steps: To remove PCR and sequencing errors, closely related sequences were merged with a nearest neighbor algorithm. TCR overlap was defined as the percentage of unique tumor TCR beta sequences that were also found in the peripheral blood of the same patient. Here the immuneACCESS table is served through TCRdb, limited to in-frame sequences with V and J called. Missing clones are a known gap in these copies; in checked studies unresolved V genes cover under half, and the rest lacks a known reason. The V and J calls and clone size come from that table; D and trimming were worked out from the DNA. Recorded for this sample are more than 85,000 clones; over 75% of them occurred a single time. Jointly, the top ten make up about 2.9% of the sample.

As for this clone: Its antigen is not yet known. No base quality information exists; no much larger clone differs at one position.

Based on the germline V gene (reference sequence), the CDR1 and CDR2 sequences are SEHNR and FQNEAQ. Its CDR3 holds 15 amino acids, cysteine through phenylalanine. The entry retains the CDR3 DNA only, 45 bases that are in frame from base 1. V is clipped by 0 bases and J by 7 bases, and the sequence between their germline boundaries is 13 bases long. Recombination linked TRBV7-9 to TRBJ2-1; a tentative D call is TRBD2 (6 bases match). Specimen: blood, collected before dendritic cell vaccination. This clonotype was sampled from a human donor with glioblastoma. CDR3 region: CASSLAGGTLNEQFF. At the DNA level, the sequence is TGTGCCAGCAGCTTAGCGGGGGGTACCCTTAATGAGCAGTTCTTC.